This T cell receptor beta chain derives from a study of beta chain features in type 1 diabetes (dated by TCRdb to the late 2010s). About the full investigation: Mean age, gender distribution, total cell number and subset yield were not different between patients and healthy donors. A total of some 100,000,000 sorted cells were examined across all samples, and the number of cells per subset was strongly correlated with RNA yield. The study compared the TCRB repertoires of sorted circulating CD4+ T cell subsets in recently diagnosed type 1 diabetes patients with those in matched healthy donors. Regulatory and stem cell-like memory subsets were obtained from only 8 patients and about 8 healthy donors, while naive and central memory subsets were obtained from all 30 or so donors. What the authors observed across the whole study: Shorter templates might have been favored by PCR, but patient and control samples were amplified and corrected together, so both groups would have been affected equally by any skew. Naive, central memory and regulatory TCRB repertoires appeared to be more similar among patients than among healthy donors. Because cDNA rather than genomic DNA was sequenced, highly expressing activated cells could have been over-represented, although no difference in activation and CD3 levels was found between groups. At VDJ recombination sites, patients with type 1 diabetes made fewer insertions and deleted more nucleotides, a pattern implying thymic rearrangement abnormalities. Because small numbers of individuals were included in the HLA sub-analyses, any influence of HLA type on TCRB rearrangement was left unresolved. A moderate but significant shortening of TCRB CDR3 length was observed in type 1 diabetes patients in all four CD4+ subsets.

A single peripheral blood draw of 95 to 150 mL on average was collected from each donor into heparinised tubes. Naive, central memory, regulatory and stem cell-like memory CD4+ T cells were sorted on a BD FACSAria II using a panel including CD45RO, CCR7, CD25, CD127, CD95 and CD27. All sorted populations exceeded 95% purity. PBMCs were separated immediately by Lymphoprep density gradient centrifugation and were stained directly, without being cultured. Samples were stained and sorted in pairs, with one healthy donor and one patient per experiment, so that batch effects were minimized. Counted from cysteine to phenylalanine, this CDR3 has 13 amino acids. Of the read, only the CDR3 DNA is kept; its 39 bases are in frame from base 1. Reading the germline V gene gives CDR1 SNHLY and CDR2 FYNNEI. The V end loses 4 bases and the J end loses 4 bases, and a stretch of 8 bases separates them. The High Capacity cDNA Reverse Transcription Kit was used to reverse transcribe all of the isolated RNA, meaning that expressed TCRB transcripts were what got sequenced. Deep immunoSEQ sequencing was performed on naive, central memory and regulatory T cell samples, with an average of approximately 3.9 million total reads per sample. Sorted cells were lysed in RLT buffer, and RNA was extracted using DNase-treated RNeasy Micro or Mini kits according to cell number. To prevent cross-contamination, every cell subset was processed on its own, while patient and healthy donor samples were processed together. Using the immunoSEQ multiplex PCR, TCRB sequences were amplified from cDNA into 87-bp fragments spanning the CDR3 region. Amplicons were sequenced on the Illumina HiSeq platform. The study's processing was this. Synthetic template baselines were used to correct PCR bias computationally, reads within Hamming distance 2 were collapsed together, and singletons that could not be merged were discarded. Reads were aligned against IMGT so that V, D and J genes, CDR3 length and insertions or deletions at six rearrangement sites could be assigned. Within each subset, clonotype counts were normalized to sorted cell number, and only after that were true diversity and Gini coefficients computed with the tcR R package. The overlap coefficient, calculated on TCRB nucleotide sequences, was used to quantify repertoire sharing. Out-of-frame TCRB sequences from naive cells were analyzed to stand in for the pre-selection repertoire. Imported from immuneACCESS, the table was reduced by TCRdb to in-frame sequences with V and J called. These copies leave out some clones; in studies compared against another copy, an unresolved V gene accounts for under half, and the cause of the remainder is not known. V, J and clone size are those of that table, while D and trimming were read from the DNA. The sample data list roughly 290,000 clones, and about 15% of these were observed just once. Of the sample, 0.015% falls within the top ten clones.

Concerning this clone: Its antigen is not yet known. No per-base quality is available; no much larger clone lies one base away.

The TCR was taken from a man aged 18 to 30 with type 1 diabetes. The source material was naive CD4+ T cells from blood. Explained via the paper, the cell subset or site label denotes: true naive CD4+ T cells. The chain employs TRBV2 and TRBJ2-1; the D gene is possibly TRBD2, with 6 bases matching. At the DNA level, the sequence is TGTGCCAGCAGTGCCGGGACTTACAATGAGCAGTTCTTC. Its translation is CASSAGTYNEQFF.